This is a list of T cell receptor beta chains from one sample in a study of shared clonotypes between healthy human individuals. TCRdb's table, derived via immunoSEQ multiplex PCR, lists solely in-frame clones and lacks some. The top ten clones hold approximately 1.6% of a sample with about 2.1 million clones, around 93% of them seen once. The sample consisted of naive CD8+ T cells from PBMCs. These receptors were obtained from a man aged 18 to 30 in good health. Some clones in this sample may be carry-over from other donors' samples. The CDR3 runs from the conserved cysteine through the conserved F or W. A D gene is named only where the DNA matches it firmly.

v_gene,j_gene,d_gene,CDR3aa
TRBV6-6,TRBJ2-7,-,CASSSVGAYEQYF
TRBV4-2,TRBJ2-1,TRBD2,CASSPGLAGAQSDNEQFF
TRBV5-4,TRBJ1-1,-,CASSLGRGNTEAFF
TRBV2,TRBJ2-1,TRBD2,CASSASGLAGISSYNEQFF
TRBV5-4,TRBJ2-7,-,CASSLEESLREQYF
TRBV6-5,TRBJ2-7,TRBD1,CASSSTGQVNYEQYF
TRBV6-1,TRBJ2-3,TRBD2,CASSGKLAGITDTQYF
TRBV9,TRBJ1-2,-,CASSGSGYTF
TRBV6-4,TRBJ2-7,TRBD2,CASSDPPTSGSYEQYF
TRBV9,TRBJ2-7,TRBD2,CASSVGLAGEYEQYF
TRBV27,TRBJ1-5,-,CASRNGRVLGPQHF